This is a list of T cell receptor beta chains from one sample in a study of blood T cell repertoires in COVID-19. Repertoires were generated with immunoSEQ multiplex PCR, while TCRdb's copy carries only in-frame clones and drops some. The table has 99,000 or so clones, around 84% seen once. The sequenced sample consisted of peripheral blood. Source of these receptors: a woman aged 80 or over with acute or convalescent COVID-19. Each CDR3 is given with its conserved first and last residue. The D gene is left open where the match is weak. Not all rows give a size; the values are once, few, many and, for expanded clones, a class.

TRBJ2-2 | TRBV7-7 | TRBD2 | - | TGTGCCAGCAGCCCCCGGGGCAGGGAGGGGACCGGGGAGCTGTTTTTT | CASSPRGREGTGELFF
TRBJ2-2 | TRBV12-5 | TRBD2 | - | TGTGCTAGTGGTCTAGGACTAGCGGCGAACACCGGGGAGCTGTTTTTT | CASGLGLAANTGELFF
TRBJ1-1 | TRBV5-1 | - | few | TGCGCCAGCAGTCGGGAGGGGGGCACTGAAGCTTTCTTT | CASSREGGTEAFF
TRBJ2-7 | TRBV3-1/TRBV3-2 | - | - | TGTGCCAGCAGCCGACTAGTAGAGGACGAGCAGTACTTC | CASSRLVEDEQYF
TRBJ1-1 | TRBV7-8 | TRBD1 | - | TGTGCCAGCAGCTTAGGGACAGGGTACACTGAAGCTTTCTTT | CASSLGTGYTEAFF
TRBJ1-5 | TRBV27 | - | once | TGTGCCAGCAGTTTATCGATTGGGAGCCAGCCCCAGCATTTT | CASSLSIGSQPQHF
TRBJ1-2 | TRBV6-2/TRBV6-3 | TRBD1 | - | TGTGCCAGCAGTTACTCAGGGGGCGAAAGCTACACCTTC | CASSYSGGESYTF
TRBJ2-5 | TRBV27 | - | - | TGTGCCAGCAGTTCCCTCAACAGGCAAGAGACCCAGTACTTC | CASSSLNRQETQYF
TRBJ2-1 | TRBV10-3 | - | - | TGTGCCATCAGCCCAGGCTTAGCCTACAATGAGCAGTTCTTC | CAISPGLAYNEQFF
TRBJ1-2 | TRBV5-4 | - | - | TGTGCCAGCAGCTTCGGCTATGGCTACACCTTC | CASSFGYGYTF
TRBJ2-2 | TRBV30 | TRBD2 | few | TGTGCCGGGAGGATTAGACGACTAGCGACGTCCGGGGAGCTGTTTTTT | CAGRIRRLATSGELFF
TRBJ2-1 | TRBV15 | TRBD2 | - | TGTGCCACCAGCTATGGGACTAGCGGGAGTTGGGACAATGAGCAGTTCTTC | CATSYGTSGSWDNEQFF
TRBJ1-4 | TRBV5-1 | TRBD1 | once | TGCGCCAGCAGCCCGGGACAGGGCGATGAAAAACTGTTTTTT | CASSPGQGDEKLFF
TRBJ1-5 | TRBV19 | - | few | TGTGCCAGTAGTAGGACAAACAATCAGCCCCAGCATTTT | CASSRTNNQPQHF
TRBJ2-5 | TRBV5-1 | - | - | TGCGCCAGCAGCTTTCTACAAGAGACCCAGTACTTC | CASSFLQETQYF
TRBJ1-2 | TRBV19 | - | - | TGTGCCATCTGGGGGCTTGGGAATGGCTACACCTTC | CAIWGLGNGYTF
TRBJ1-2 | TRBV28 | - | - | TGTGCCAGCAGCTCGGACCCCAGGGTATCAAATGGCTACACCTTC | CASSSDPRVSNGYTF
TRBJ1-1 | TRBV5-4 | - | - | TGTGCCAGCAGCCCACCATCAGGCTACGCGAACACTGAAGCTTTCTTT | CASSPPSGYANTEAFF
TRBJ2-3 | TRBV2 | TRBD2 | - | TGTGCCAGCTGCGGGACTAGCGTGCAGTATTTT | CASCGTSVQYF
TRBJ1-5 | TRBV9 | - | - | TGTGCCAGCAGCGTAGAAGAGGGAGGTCAGCCCCAGCATTTT | CASSVEEGGQPQHF
TRBJ1-1 | TRBV18 | - | - | TGTGCCAGCTCCCCAGCAGGGAACACTGAAGCTTTCTTT | CASSPAGNTEAFF
TRBJ1-1 | TRBV7-8 | - | - | TGTGCCAGCAGCATCCGAGCGGGGGATCTGAGAACTGAAGCTTTCTTT | CASSIRAGDLRTEAFF
TRBJ2-7 | TRBV28 | - | - | TGTGCCAGCAGCTCTTTGGGAGGTGGAAGTGACGAGCAGTACTTC | CASSSLGGGSDEQYF
TRBJ2-7 | TRBV7-2 | - | - | TGTGCCAGCAGCTTAGTAGTCGCCCACTACGAGCAGTACTTC | CASSLVVAHYEQYF
TRBJ2-5 | TRBV2 | - | - | TGTGCCAGCAACATGCACCAGGGGACCCAGTACTTC | CASNMHQGTQYF
TRBJ2-5 | TRBV5-4 | TRBD2 | - | TGTGCCAGCAGTCCTGAGTGGGGGGGACAAGAGACCCAGTACTTC | CASSPEWGGQETQYF
TRBJ2-5 | TRBV29-1 | TRBD2 | - | TGCAGCGTCTCAGCGGGGAGGGAGACCCAGTACTTC | CSVSAGRETQYF
TRBJ2-2 | TRBV3-1/TRBV3-2 | - | - | TGTGCCAGCAGCCATTTCGGGGACACCGGGGAGCTGTTTTTT | CASSHFGDTGELFF
TRBJ1-3 | TRBV5-4 | - | - | TGTGCCAGCAGCTTGGCGGGGTCCCGAAACACCATATATTTT | CASSLAGSRNTIYF
TRBJ1-2 | TRBV11-3 | TRBD1 | - | TGTGCCAGCAGCCTCTCAGGGGGAGGCTATGGCTACACCTTC | CASSLSGGGYGYTF
TRBJ1-6 | TRBV7-2 | TRBD1 | - | TGTGCCAGCATCCAAGACAGGGGAGGTTCACCCCTCCACTTT | CASIQDRGGSPLHF
TRBJ2-1 | TRBV2 | TRBD2 | - | TGTGCCAGCAGTGAAGGACTAGCGGGATACAATGAGCAGTTCTTC | CASSEGLAGYNEQFF
TRBJ1-3 | TRBV4-1 | TRBD1 | - | TGCGCCAGCAGCCATCCCGGGACAGGGGGCGGAAACACCATATATTTT | CASSHPGTGGGNTIYF
TRBJ2-1 | TRBV5-1 | - | - | TGCGCCAGCAGCCCCGCCGGGAGCTCCTACAATGAGCAGTTCTTC | CASSPAGSSYNEQFF
TRBJ2-3 | TRBV6-1 | - | - | TGTGCCAGCAGTGAAAGGCAGGGCCCGCAGTATTTT | CASSERQGPQYF
TRBJ2-1 | TRBV7-2 | TRBD2 | - | TGTGCCAGCAGCTTACATCTAGCGGGAGTTGTCAATGAGCAGTTCTTC | CASSLHLAGVVNEQFF
TRBJ1-2 | TRBV9 | - | - | TGTGCCAGCAGCGTAGTCGACGGCGGGCGCTACACCTTC | CASSVVDGGRYTF
TRBJ2-3 | TRBV7-2 | TRBD1 | - | TGTGCCAGCAGCTTTTCCGGGACAGGGGGTGCGGATACGCAGTATTTT | CASSFSGTGGADTQYF
TRBJ1-1 | TRBV19 | TRBD1 | - | TGTGCCAGTAGTGTCCAGGGGGCTGGGGGCACTGAAGCTTTCTTT | CASSVQGAGGTEAFF
TRBJ2-1 | TRBV18 | - | - | TGTGCCAGCTCACGTCGACTGGACTCCTACAATGAGCAGTTCTTC | CASSRRLDSYNEQFF
TRBJ2-1 | TRBV2 | TRBD2 | - | TGTGCCAGCAGTAAGCGGGAGGAATTCCACAATGAGCAGTTCTTC | CASSKREEFHNEQFF
TRBJ2-1 | TRBV19 | TRBD1 | - | TGTGCCAGTAGTACCACAGGGGGCCTTGAGCAGTTCTTC | CASSTTGGLEQFF
TRBJ2-4 | TRBV5-4 | TRBD1 | once | TGTGCCAGCAGCTCTACAGGGGGTTCAGCCAAAAACATTCAGTACTTC | CASSSTGGSAKNIQYF
TRBJ2-5 | TRBV7-6 | TRBD1 | - | TGTGCCAGCAGCCTCAGGACAGGGGATGGGGAAGAGACCCAGTACTTC | CASSLRTGDGEETQYF
TRBJ2-5 | TRBV28 | TRBD2 | - | TGTGCCAGCAGTTTACTGCGAGCGGGAGCCCTTCAAGAGACCCAGTACTTC | CASSLLRAGALQETQYF
TRBJ1-1 | TRBV5-1 | - | - | TGCGCCAGCAGCTTGAGGATCGGGGATGGGAGGACTGAAGCTTTCTTT | CASSLRIGDGRTEAFF
TRBJ2-1 | TRBV19 | TRBD2 | - | TGTGCCAGTAGTATAGGGAGCGGGAGGAGCTCCTACAATGAGCAGTTCTTC | CASSIGSGRSSYNEQFF
TRBJ1-4 | TRBV29-1 | TRBD1 | few | TGCAGCGTCACCGGGACAGGGGCACGACTGTTTTTT | CSVTGTGARLFF
TRBJ1-1 | TRBV19 | - | - | TGTGCCAGTAGCCTAGCCCCCGTGAGTACTGAAGCTTTCTTT | CASSLAPVSTEAFF
TRBJ2-5 | TRBV5-4 | TRBD2 | - | TGTGCCAGCAGCCCAGGCCAGCGGGAGAGGAAAGAGACCCAGTACTTC | CASSPGQRERKETQYF
TRBJ2-2 | TRBV24-1 | TRBD2 | - | TGTGCCACCAGTGATACGGGACTAGCGGCGAACACCGGGGAGCTGTTTTTT | CATSDTGLAANTGELFF
TRBJ1-1 | TRBV29-1 | - | - | TGCAGCGTTGAAGAATTTCGGGGGCCGGGAGGCACTGAAGCTTTCTTT | CSVEEFRGPGGTEAFF
TRBJ2-3 | TRBV19 | - | once | TGTGCCAGTAGTATTATCGGGTTCCCGAGCACAGATACGCAGTATTTT | CASSIIGFPSTDTQYF
TRBJ1-1 | TRBV6-6 | TRBD1 | - | TGTGCCAGCCGAAGGGGGCAGGGTCAATCGGCTTTCTTT | CASRRGQGQSAFF
TRBJ2-1 | TRBV7-9 | - | - | TGTGCCAGCACCCCTGGAGCGACCAGCTCCTACAATGAGCAGTTCTTC | CASTPGATSSYNEQFF